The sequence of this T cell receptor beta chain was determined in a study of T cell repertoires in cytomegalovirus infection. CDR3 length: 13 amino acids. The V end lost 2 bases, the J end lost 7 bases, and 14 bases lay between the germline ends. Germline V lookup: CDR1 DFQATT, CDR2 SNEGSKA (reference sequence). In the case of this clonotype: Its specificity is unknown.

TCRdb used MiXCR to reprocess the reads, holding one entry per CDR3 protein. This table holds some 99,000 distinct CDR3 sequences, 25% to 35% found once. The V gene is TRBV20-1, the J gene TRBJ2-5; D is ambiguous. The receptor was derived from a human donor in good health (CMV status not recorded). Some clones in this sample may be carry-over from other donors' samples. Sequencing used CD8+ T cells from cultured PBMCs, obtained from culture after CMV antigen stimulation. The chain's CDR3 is CSARPLLETTQYF. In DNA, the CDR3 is TGCAGTGCTAGACCACTGCTAGAGACGACCCAGTACTTC.